The sequence of this T cell receptor (beta chain) was determined in a study of OX40 agonist ivuxolimab in advanced cancers. Notes on the study in general: The average count of expanded clones was higher among CD8+ T cells than among CD4+. Clonal expansion among partial responders at 0.1-3.0 mg/kg ranked near the lowest.

TCRdb's table, derived via immunoSEQ multiplex PCR, lists solely in-frame clones and lacks some. The sample has tens of thousands of clones, around 80% seen once; the top ten hold 1.5% to 2%. The length of the CDR3 is 16 residues. Germline values: CDR1 SGHRS, CDR2 YFSETQ. V was clipped by 4 bases and J by 6 bases, with 21 bases between them. In regard to this clone: The antigen remains unidentified.

The V gene is TRBV5-1, the J gene TRBJ2-3; D possibly uses TRBD1 or TRBD2 (9 bases each). This TCR was sampled from an adult with an advanced solid tumor such as melanoma, head and neck, liver or kidney cancer. The sequenced sample was CD4+ or CD8+ T cells sorted from blood, obtained in a trial of the OX40 agonist ivuxolimab. CDR3 nucleotides: TGCGCCAGCAGCCTTTCCTCTAGCGGGACAGGGGATACGCAGTATTTT. Amino acids: CASSLSSSGTGDTQYF. The full variable domain, with the rest looked up from reference TRBV5-1 and TRBJ2-3, is KAGVTQTPRYLIKTRGQQVTLSCSPISGHRSVSWYQQTPGQGLQFLFEYFSETQRNKGNFPGRFSGRQFSNSRSEMNVSTLELGDSALYLCASSLSSSGTGDTQYFGPGTRLTVL.